The TCR beta chain described here comes from a study of patients and donors after allogeneic stem cell transplantation. Many counts were recorded for this clonotype. Each CDR3 protein gets one entry after TCRdb re-called the RT-PCR reads with MiXCR. The table includes about 18,000 distinct CDR3 sequences, around 4.5% detected once. This clonotype was obtained from a human donor who was either an allogeneic HSCT recipient or a stem cell or donor lymphocyte infusion donor (not recorded which). It is not recorded whose cells these are; they may come from a transplant donor. The specimen was blood, either unsorted or a sorted T cell fraction (not recorded which).

The CDR3 region is CASSLDIDTQYF. CDR3 nucleotides: TGCGCCAGCAGCTTGGATATAGATACGCAGTATTTT. The gene calls are TRBV5-1 and TRBJ2-3; D is unresolved. V shed 0 bases and J shed 5 bases, with 4 bases lying between them. This CDR3 spans 12 amino acids. The germline CDR1 and CDR2 sequences are SGHRS and YFSETQ.